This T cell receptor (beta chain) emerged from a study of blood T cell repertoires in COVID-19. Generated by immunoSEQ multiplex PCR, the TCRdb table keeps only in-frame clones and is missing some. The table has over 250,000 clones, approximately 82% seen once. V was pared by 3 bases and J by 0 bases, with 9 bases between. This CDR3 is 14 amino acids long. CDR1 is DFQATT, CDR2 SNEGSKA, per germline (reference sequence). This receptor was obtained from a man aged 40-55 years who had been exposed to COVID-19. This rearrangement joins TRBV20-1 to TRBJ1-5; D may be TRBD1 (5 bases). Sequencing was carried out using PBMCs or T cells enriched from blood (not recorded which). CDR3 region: CSASPDSSNQPQHF. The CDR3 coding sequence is TGCAGTGCTAGTCCCGACAGTAGCAATCAGCCCCAGCATTTT.